A selection of T cell receptor beta chains follows, all from one sample in a study of response to subunit inactivated influenza vaccine. Using its own MiXCR run on the RT-PCR reads, TCRdb lists one record per CDR3 protein. Among about 520,000 distinct CDR3 sequences listed, approximately 7.2% were seen once. The source material was PBMCs from blood, sampled less than 30 months after vaccination. The receptor source for this set is a man aged 45 to 75 who received an inactivated influenza vaccine. The CDR3 runs from the conserved cysteine through the conserved F or W. A D gene is named only where the DNA matches it firmly.

v_gene	d_gene	j_gene	CDR3aa
TRBV3-1	.	TRBJ1-2	CASSQGIGTYGYTF
TRBV5-1	.	TRBJ1-3	CASSLEARVGNTIYF
TRBV2	.	TRBJ2-6	CASSPTGGANVLTF
TRBV5-1	.	TRBJ1-2	CASSLATRGARGYTF
TRBV4-3	.	TRBJ1-5	CASSQDFGGWGNQPQHF
TRBV28	TRBD2	TRBJ2-7	CASSLGTSGRAVQYF
TRBV11-2	TRBD2	TRBJ2-3	CASSFYSGISTDTQYF
TRBV4-1	TRBD1	TRBJ2-5	CASSQRGTGGIQETQYF
TRBV20-1	.	TRBJ2-7	CSAWRVPSYEQYF
TRBV12-3/TRBV12-4	.	TRBJ1-5	CASSHGENQPQHF
TRBV6-2/TRBV6-3	TRBD1	TRBJ1-6	CASSAGTGHSPLHF